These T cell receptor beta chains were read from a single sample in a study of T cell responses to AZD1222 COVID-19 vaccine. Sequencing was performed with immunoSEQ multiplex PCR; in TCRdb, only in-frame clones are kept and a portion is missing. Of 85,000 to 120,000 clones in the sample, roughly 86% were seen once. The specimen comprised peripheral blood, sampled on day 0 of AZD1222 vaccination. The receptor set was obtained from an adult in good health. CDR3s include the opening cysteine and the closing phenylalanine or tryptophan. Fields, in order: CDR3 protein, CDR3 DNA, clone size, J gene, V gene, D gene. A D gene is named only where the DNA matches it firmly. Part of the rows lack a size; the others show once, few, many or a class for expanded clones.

CDR3aa: CASSEGYSGNTIYF; CDR3nt: TGTGCCAGCAGTGAAGGGTATTCTGGAAACACCATATATTTT; abundance: -; j_gene: TRBJ1-3; v_gene: TRBV2; d_gene: -
CDR3aa: CASSVRGPVGRSFNYGYTF; CDR3nt: TGTGCCAGCAGCGTACGGGGCCCAGTCGGAAGGAGTTTTAACTATGGCTACACCTTC; abundance: -; j_gene: TRBJ1-2; v_gene: TRBV7-2; d_gene: -
CDR3aa: CAAGGGSNQPQHF; CDR3nt: TGTGCCGCAGGTGGGGGGAGCAATCAGCCCCAGCATTTT; abundance: -; j_gene: TRBJ1-5; v_gene: TRBV19; d_gene: -
CDR3aa: CASSRGQGIKNGYTF; CDR3nt: TGTGCCAGCAGTCGCGGACAGGGAATAAAGAATGGCTACACCTTC; abundance: -; j_gene: TRBJ1-2; v_gene: TRBV6-5; d_gene: TRBD1
CDR3aa: CASSYAGTHSGNTIYF; CDR3nt: TGTGCCAGCAGTTACGCCGGGACGCACTCTGGAAACACCATATATTTT; abundance: -; j_gene: TRBJ1-3; v_gene: TRBV6-2/TRBV6-3; d_gene: -
CDR3aa: CSGLGGEQFF; CDR3nt: TGCAGCGGCCTGGGGGGGGAGCAGTTCTTC; abundance: -; j_gene: TRBJ2-1; v_gene: TRBV29-1; d_gene: TRBD2
CDR3aa: CASSTKISYEQYF; CDR3nt: TGTGCCAGCAGCACGAAGATCTCCTACGAGCAGTACTTC; abundance: -; j_gene: TRBJ2-7; v_gene: TRBV6-5; d_gene: -
CDR3aa: CASSLTVHYNEQFF; CDR3nt: TGTGCCAGCAGCTTGACTGTACACTACAATGAGCAGTTCTTC; abundance: -; j_gene: TRBJ2-1; v_gene: TRBV6-2/TRBV6-3; d_gene: -
CDR3aa: CASSPRQHYGYTF; CDR3nt: TGTGCCAGCAGCCCGAGACAGCACTATGGCTACACCTTC; abundance: -; j_gene: TRBJ1-2; v_gene: TRBV6-5; d_gene: -
CDR3aa: CASSADPSNYGYTF; CDR3nt: TGTGCCAGCAGCGCAGATCCGAGTAACTATGGCTACACCTTC; abundance: -; j_gene: TRBJ1-2; v_gene: TRBV9; d_gene: -
CDR3aa: CASSYRGFGTEAFF; CDR3nt: TGTGCCAGCAGTTATCGGGGGTTTGGCACTGAAGCTTTCTTT; abundance: -; j_gene: TRBJ1-1; v_gene: TRBV6-2/TRBV6-3; d_gene: -
CDR3aa: CASSPRSLAVSYNEQFF; CDR3nt: TGTGCCAGCAGCCCGCGGTCCCTAGCGGTCTCCTACAATGAGCAGTTCTTC; abundance: -; j_gene: TRBJ2-1; v_gene: TRBV7-2; d_gene: TRBD2
CDR3aa: CASSPGGSGAETQYF; CDR3nt: TGTGCCAGCAGCCCGGGAGGTAGCGGGGCTGAGACCCAGTACTTC; abundance: few; j_gene: TRBJ2-5; v_gene: TRBV5-4; d_gene: TRBD2
CDR3aa: CASSLGSWGVNTEAFF; CDR3nt: TGTGCCAGCAGCTTAGGATCTTGGGGGGTGAACACTGAAGCTTTCTTT; abundance: -; j_gene: TRBJ1-1; v_gene: TRBV7-2; d_gene: -
CDR3aa: CASSEGQSGNTIYF; CDR3nt: TGTGCCAGCAGTGAGGGACAGAGTGGAAACACCATATATTTT; abundance: -; j_gene: TRBJ1-3; v_gene: TRBV6-1; d_gene: TRBD1
CDR3aa: CASSPQLNTEAFF; CDR3nt: TGTGCCAGCAGTCCACAGCTGAACACTGAAGCTTTCTTT; abundance: -; j_gene: TRBJ1-1; v_gene: TRBV27; d_gene: -
CDR3aa: CASTEAGGNQPQHF; CDR3nt: TGTGCCAGCACCGAGGCGGGGGGCAATCAGCCCCAGCATTTT; abundance: -; j_gene: TRBJ1-5; v_gene: TRBV6-5; d_gene: -
CDR3aa: CASSPPRGNEAFF; CDR3nt: TGTGCCAGCAGTCCCCCCCGGGGGAATGAAGCTTTCTTT; abundance: -; j_gene: TRBJ1-1; v_gene: TRBV27; d_gene: -
CDR3aa: CASSGGPPDTQYF; CDR3nt: TGTGCCAGCAGTGGAGGACCGCCGGATACGCAGTATTTT; abundance: -; j_gene: TRBJ2-3; v_gene: TRBV6-2/TRBV6-3; d_gene: -
CDR3aa: CASSIMTGGNEKLFF; CDR3nt: TGTGCCAGCAGCATAATGACAGGGGGTAATGAAAAACTGTTTTTT; abundance: -; j_gene: TRBJ1-4; v_gene: TRBV28; d_gene: TRBD1
CDR3aa: CASSPTGDGYTF; CDR3nt: TGCGCCAGCAGCCCAACAGGGGATGGCTACACCTTC; abundance: -; j_gene: TRBJ1-2; v_gene: TRBV5-1; d_gene: TRBD1
CDR3aa: CASSSRGPNQPQHF; CDR3nt: TGTGCCAGCAGCTCCCGGGGACCCAATCAGCCCCAGCATTTT; abundance: -; j_gene: TRBJ1-5; v_gene: TRBV7-9; d_gene: -
CDR3aa: CASRRGQPYEQYF; CDR3nt: TGCGCCAGCAGAAGGGGACAGCCCTACGAGCAGTACTTC; abundance: -; j_gene: TRBJ2-7; v_gene: TRBV5-1; d_gene: TRBD1
CDR3aa: CASSSPSGGNNSPLHF; CDR3nt: TGTGCCAGCAGCTCTCCTTCCGGGGGTAACAATTCACCCCTCCACTTT; abundance: -; j_gene: TRBJ1-6; v_gene: TRBV5-6; d_gene: -
CDR3aa: CASSQDSGTPPLF; CDR3nt: TGCGCCAGCAGCCAAGATAGTGGGACCCCTCCTCTGTTT; abundance: -; j_gene: TRBJ1-4; v_gene: TRBV4-3; d_gene: -
CDR3aa: CASSESPAEAFF; CDR3nt: TGCGCCAGCAGTGAGAGCCCAGCTGAAGCTTTCTTT; abundance: -; j_gene: TRBJ1-1; v_gene: TRBV10-1; d_gene: -
CDR3aa: CASSERKSTDTQYF; CDR3nt: TGTGCCAGCAGTGAAAGGAAGAGCACAGATACGCAGTATTTT; abundance: -; j_gene: TRBJ2-3; v_gene: TRBV2; d_gene: -
CDR3aa: CASSQTTGTVYGYTF; CDR3nt: TGCGCCAGCAGCCAAACCACCGGAACAGTCTATGGCTACACCTTC; abundance: -; j_gene: TRBJ1-2; v_gene: TRBV4-1; d_gene: -
CDR3aa: CAVQQGAREKLFF; CDR3nt: TGTGCCGTCCAACAGGGGGCGCGGGAAAAACTGTTTTTT; abundance: -; j_gene: TRBJ1-4; v_gene: TRBV6-5; d_gene: TRBD1
CDR3aa: CASSFMRDQPQHF; CDR3nt: TGTGCCAGCAGTTTTATGAGGGATCAGCCCCAGCATTTT; abundance: once; j_gene: TRBJ1-5; v_gene: TRBV28; d_gene: -
CDR3aa: CASSPIPTGPIAKNIQYF; CDR3nt: TGTGCCAGCTCACCGATTCCCACAGGGCCGATAGCCAAAAACATTCAGTACTTC; abundance: -; j_gene: TRBJ2-4; v_gene: TRBV18; d_gene: -
CDR3aa: CASSLPGQESSYNEQFF; CDR3nt: TGTGCCAGCAGTTTACCTGGACAGGAGAGCTCCTACAATGAGCAGTTCTTC; abundance: few; j_gene: TRBJ2-1; v_gene: TRBV28; d_gene: TRBD1
CDR3aa: CASALSGNQPQHF; CDR3nt: TGCGCCAGCGCCTTATCGGGCAATCAGCCCCAGCATTTT; abundance: -; j_gene: TRBJ1-5; v_gene: TRBV5-1; d_gene: -
CDR3aa: CASSLEGGPQHF; CDR3nt: TGTGCCAGCAGCTTAGAGGGTGGGCCCCAGCATTTT; abundance: -; j_gene: TRBJ1-5; v_gene: TRBV7-9; d_gene: -
CDR3aa: CASSPFGPGAGSDTGELFF; CDR3nt: TGTGCCAGCAGCCCATTTGGGCCGGGGGCTGGTTCGGACACCGGGGAGCTGTTTTTT; abundance: -; j_gene: TRBJ2-2; v_gene: TRBV7-3; d_gene: -
CDR3aa: CASSQTGWNEKLFF; CDR3nt: TGTGCCAGCAGCCAAACAGGGTGGAATGAAAAACTGTTTTTT; abundance: -; j_gene: TRBJ1-4; v_gene: TRBV3-1/TRBV3-2; d_gene: -
CDR3aa: CASSPTGRGYTF; CDR3nt: TGTGCCAGCAGCCCTACAGGGAGAGGCTACACCTTC; abundance: -; j_gene: TRBJ1-2; v_gene: TRBV14; d_gene: -
CDR3aa: CATFKGVGTDTIYF; CDR3nt: TGTGCCACCTTCAAGGGGGTAGGGACGGACACCATATATTTT; abundance: -; j_gene: TRBJ1-3; v_gene: TRBV6-5; d_gene: -
CDR3aa: CASSGQGGSQPQHF; CDR3nt: TGTGCCAGCAGTGGGCAGGGTGGAAGTCAGCCCCAGCATTTT; abundance: -; j_gene: TRBJ1-5; v_gene: TRBV2; d_gene: -
CDR3aa: CASSLISHQDYGYTF; CDR3nt: TGCGCCAGCAGCTTAATCAGTCACCAAGACTATGGCTACACCTTC; abundance: -; j_gene: TRBJ1-2; v_gene: TRBV5-1; d_gene: -
CDR3aa: CASSLGGGGNQPQHF; CDR3nt: TGTGCCAGCAGCCTCGGGGGAGGGGGCAATCAGCCCCAGCATTTT; abundance: -; j_gene: TRBJ1-5; v_gene: TRBV14; d_gene: -
CDR3aa: CSVVPASSYNEQFF; CDR3nt: TGCAGCGTTGTTCCGGCCAGCTCCTACAATGAGCAGTTCTTC; abundance: -; j_gene: TRBJ2-1; v_gene: TRBV29-1; d_gene: -
CDR3aa: CASSYLLGRGVTDTQYF; CDR3nt: TGTGCCAGCAGCTACCTATTGGGGAGGGGGGTCACAGATACGCAGTATTTT; abundance: -; j_gene: TRBJ2-3; v_gene: TRBV7-9; d_gene: -
CDR3aa: CASSFRGITDTQYF; CDR3nt: TGTGCCAGCAGCTTTAGGGGGATCACAGATACGCAGTATTTT; abundance: -; j_gene: TRBJ2-3; v_gene: TRBV7-2; d_gene: -
CDR3aa: CASRLAGANTEAFF; CDR3nt: TGTGCCAGCCGGCTGGCAGGGGCGAACACTGAAGCTTTCTTT; abundance: once; j_gene: TRBJ1-1; v_gene: TRBV11-2; d_gene: -
CDR3aa: CASSSTVTYEQYF; CDR3nt: TGTGCCAGCAGCTCGACCGTGACCTACGAGCAGTACTTC; abundance: -; j_gene: TRBJ2-7; v_gene: TRBV7-2; d_gene: -
CDR3aa: CASSHHEDRGNTEAFF; CDR3nt: TGTGCCAGCAGCCATCACGAAGACAGGGGGAACACTGAAGCTTTCTTT; abundance: -; j_gene: TRBJ1-1; v_gene: TRBV7-8; d_gene: TRBD1
CDR3aa: CASSYTQYEGYTF; CDR3nt: TGTGCCAGCAGTTACACCCAGTACGAAGGCTACACCTTC; abundance: -; j_gene: TRBJ1-2; v_gene: TRBV6-5; d_gene: -
CDR3aa: CASRPWEGTGTDTQYF; CDR3nt: TGTGCCAGCAGACCCTGGGAGGGAACGGGCACAGATACGCAGTATTTT; abundance: -; j_gene: TRBJ2-3; v_gene: TRBV7-9; d_gene: TRBD2
CDR3aa: CASSPRGGFSYEQYF; CDR3nt: TGTGCCAGCAGCCCAAGGGGGGGGTTCTCCTACGAGCAGTACTTC; abundance: few; j_gene: TRBJ2-7; v_gene: TRBV7-2; d_gene: -
CDR3aa: CASSARTGADEQFF; CDR3nt: TGTGCCAGCAGCGCCAGGACAGGGGCCGATGAGCAGTTCTTC; abundance: -; j_gene: TRBJ2-1; v_gene: TRBV11-2; d_gene: TRBD1
CDR3aa: CASSLRFGGNYGYTF; CDR3nt: TGTGCCAGCAGCTTAAGGTTCGGGGGGAACTATGGCTACACCTTC; abundance: -; j_gene: TRBJ1-2; v_gene: TRBV7-2; d_gene: -
CDR3aa: CASSQARGSETQYF; CDR3nt: TGTGCCAGCAGCCAAGCCAGGGGATCGGAGACCCAGTACTTC; abundance: -; j_gene: TRBJ2-5; v_gene: TRBV3-1/TRBV3-2; d_gene: -
CDR3aa: CASLIGGAMNTEAFF; CDR3nt: TGTGCCAGCCTGATCGGGGGGGCGATGAACACTGAAGCTTTCTTT; abundance: -; j_gene: TRBJ1-1; v_gene: TRBV2; d_gene: -
CDR3aa: CASSQSGTGNEQFF; CDR3nt: TGTGCCAGCAGTCAATCCGGGACAGGGAATGAGCAGTTCTTC; abundance: -; j_gene: TRBJ2-1; v_gene: TRBV6-2/TRBV6-3; d_gene: TRBD1
CDR3aa: CASSPGWGQNYGYTF; CDR3nt: TGTGCCAGCAGCCCGGGGTGGGGGCAGAACTATGGCTACACCTTC; abundance: -; j_gene: TRBJ1-2; v_gene: TRBV7-2; d_gene: -
CDR3aa: CASTEGGTDTQYF; CDR3nt: TGTGCCAGCACCGAGGGGGGAACAGATACGCAGTATTTT; abundance: -; j_gene: TRBJ2-3; v_gene: TRBV6-5; d_gene: -
CDR3aa: CASSPSSRGGGEQFF; CDR3nt: TGTGCCAGCAGCCCCTCCTCTCGGGGAGGGGGGGAGCAGTTCTTC; abundance: -; j_gene: TRBJ2-1; v_gene: TRBV11-2; d_gene: -
CDR3aa: CASSPTGNEKLFF; CDR3nt: TGTGCCAGCAGCCCGACAGGGAATGAAAAACTGTTTTTT; abundance: -; j_gene: TRBJ1-4; v_gene: TRBV7-9; d_gene: TRBD1